This TCR beta chain was identified in a study of OX40 agonist ivuxolimab in advanced cancers. Broadly, across the study: The costimulatory receptor OX40 (CD134) was targeted by ivuxolimab, a fully human IgG2 agonistic monoclonal antibody. Intravenous ivuxolimab was administered to patients every 2 weeks at six dose levels: 0.01, 0.1, 0.3, 1.5, 3 and 10 mg/kg. Of the 50 to 55 dose-escalation patients, hepatocellular carcinoma was present in approximately 20, melanoma in approximately 15, renal cell carcinoma in 9 and head and neck cancer in 9. In the dose-escalation cohort, 75% to 85% of patients were male, and the mean age was 60 years with a range of about 20 to 80. Prior anti-PD-1, anti-PD-L1 or anti-CTLA-4 therapy was permitted, and checkpoint inhibitors had been received by under 50% of dose-escalation patients. Partial responses occurred in three dose-escalation patients: two with cutaneous melanoma and one with hepatocellular carcinoma. Peripheral TCRbeta sequencing was intended to test whether TCR sequence diversity was altered and clonal T-cell expansion was caused by ivuxolimab. The paper covers the monotherapy dose-escalation part of the phase I ivuxolimab trial, which included N of about 56 patients. Beyond this particular receptor, the publication reports: At doses of 0.1 to 3.0 mg/kg, clonal expansion of both CD4+ and CD8+ T cells in blood was seen between baseline and week 6. In partial responders in the 0.1-3.0 mg/kg groups, normalized peripheral clonal expansion was found to be among the lowest, especially among CD8+ T cells. Antigen specificity was not determined for the clonally expanded peripheral T cells. After ivuxolimab, more expanded clones were found on average in CD8+ T cells than in CD4+ T cells. Low levels of normalized T-cell clonal expansion were also seen in some patients who did not respond.

V was cut back by 3 bases and J by 6 bases, leaving a gap of 20 bases between them. The CDR3 goes from the cysteine to the phenylalanine over 17 residues. CDR3 DNA only is kept here, 51 bases in frame from base 1. CDR1 is given as KGHSH and CDR2 as LQKENI, both from the germline V gene. To sequence the TCRbeta CDR3 region, genomic DNA was isolated from the sorted cells. TCRbeta CDR3 regions were sequenced using the immunoSEQ Assay. As stored in TCRdb, this immuneACCESS dataset retains in-frame rearrangements with V and J assigned. A fraction of the clones does not appear; measured against another copy, unresolved V genes explain less than half of the discrepancy, and the remainder lacks a known reason. The table for this sample lists about 82,000 clones; 90% of them were counted only once. Over 0.3% of the sample goes to the ten largest clones. Details on this clone: This clone's antigen is unknown. The input lacks base qualities; no much larger clone sits a single base away.

Patients with a history of autoimmune disease or receiving systemic immunosuppression were excluded from the trial. Peripheral blood for TCR sequencing was drawn from every dose cohort at baseline, at cycle 4 day 1 and at cycle 7 day 1. Samples came from an open-label, multicenter, first-in-human phase I dose-escalation trial of ivuxolimab. The trial enrolled adults with locally advanced or metastatic head and neck squamous cell, hepatocellular, melanoma or renal cell carcinoma. CD4+ and CD8+ T cells were sorted separately from peripheral blood before TCR sequencing. Sequenced material: CD4+ or CD8+ T cells sorted from blood, taken in a trial of the OX40 agonist ivuxolimab. This TCR was recovered from an adult with an advanced solid tumor such as melanoma, head and neck, liver or kidney cancer. The chain is made from TRBV18 and TRBJ2-2; the D gene lacks a confident call. The nucleotides are TGTGCCAGCTCACCGATGACTCCCCCTGGTTTAGCCGGGGAGCTGTTTTTT. Its product reads: CASSPMTPPGLAGELFF.